This passage covers 5 T cell receptor beta chains from one sample sequenced in a study of immune cell composition in non-small cell lung cancer. Normal lung sampling was at least 3 cm from the tumour, as distant as possible. Using immunoSEQ multiplex PCR, the repertoire was profiled, and TCRdb retains in-frame clones only, with some absent. The table has about 3,300 clones, more than 70% seen once. Source material: non-adjacent lung tissue. The receptors derive from a human donor with non-small cell lung cancer.

Details on this clone: The junction and the germline gene differ at one end; a read error may be behind it. As DNA, the CDR3 is TGCAGCGTCGAAGACCCCGGGGTCGGGGAGCTGTTTTTT. Its translation: CSVEDPGVGELFF. The genes are TRBV29-1 and TRBJ2-2, with D maybe TRBD2 (5 bases). The CDR3 consists of 13 residues. Germline CDR1 SQVTM, CDR2 ANQGSEA.

This clone came up a few times. The rearrangement joins TRBV4-2 to TRBJ1-4; 8 nucleotides agree with TRBD1. The germline V gene has CDR1 LGHNA and CDR2 YNFKEQ. This CDR3 comprises 18 residues. V shed 2 bases and J 0 bases; nucleotides not matched to a gene: 8. CDR3 residues: CASSQRLMDRATNEKLFF. The CDR3 region has the DNA TGTGCCAGCAGCCAACGCTTGATGGACAGGGCAACTAATGAAAAACTGTTTTTT.

The CDR3 DNA reads as TGTGCCAGCAGCCACGGGACGGGCAATCAGCCCCAGCATTTT. Translated: CASSHGTGNQPQHF. The chain is built from TRBV7-9 and TRBJ1-5; maybe TRBD1 (5 bases). Per germline, CDR1 SEHNR and CDR2 FQNEAQ (reference sequence). V was trimmed by 5 bases and J by 2 bases, leaving 10 bases between them. The CDR3 is made up of 14 amino acids.

The CDR3 nucleotides are TGCGCCAGCAGCCGAGAGATGACAGAATACGAGCAGTACTTC. It translates to CASSREMTEYEQYF. This rearrangement joins TRBV4-1 to TRBJ2-7; weak D call: TRBD1 (5 bases). V was pared by 4 bases and J by 4 bases, with 14 bases between. Germline lookup yields CDR1 MGHRA and CDR2 YSYEKL. The CDR3 length is 14 residues.

The chain uses TRBV9 and TRBJ2-1, with 11 bases identical to TRBD2. The V and J ends lost 4 bases and 7 bases, in that order; junction bases with no gene match: 7. This CDR3 is 15 amino acids long. Germline CDR1 reads SGDLS; CDR2 reads YYNGEE. The CDR3 loop reads CASSPSGRPGNEQFF. In DNA, the CDR3 is TGTGCCAGCAGCCCTAGCGGGAGGCCGGGGAATGAGCAGTTCTTC.